The 28 T cell receptor beta chains listed next were all sequenced from one sample in a study of blood T cell repertoires in COVID-19. Profiled with immunoSEQ multiplex PCR; TCRdb holds only in-frame clones, not every one. The sample carries about 120,000 clones, roughly 90% recorded once. Sequenced sample: peripheral blood. The receptors were sampled from a human donor with acute or convalescent COVID-19. The donor label of this sample is uncertain.

V gene TRBV27 combines with J gene TRBJ2-2; weak D call: TRBD2 (6 bases). Trimming shortened V by 4 bases and J by 0 bases, and 21 bases separated the two germline ends. Germline V lookup: CDR1 MNHEY, CDR2 SMNVEV (reference sequence). The CDR3 is 19 amino acids. The CDR3 protein is CASSYLTSGTASNTGELFF. DNA of the CDR3: TGTGCCAGCAGTTATCTGACCTCCGGGACTGCATCGAACACCGGGGAGCTGTTTTTT.

The count of this clone is one. This sequence joins TRBV4-3 and TRBJ1-6; D remains ambiguous. Germline V lookup: CDR1 LGHNA, CDR2 YSLEER. This CDR3 has 15 amino acids. Trimming removed 0 bases from V and 3 bases from J, with 6 bases in between. The CDR3 nucleotides are TGCGCCAGCAGCCAAGATCGGAGCTATAATTCACCCCTCCACTTT. It specifies CASSQDRSYNSPLHF.

The V gene is TRBV12-5, the J gene TRBJ1-1; D is ambiguous. The CDR3 runs to 12 residues. V shed 1 base and J shed 8 bases, with 8 bases lying between them. From germline, CDR1 is LGHNT and CDR2 FRNRAP. This chain's CDR3 is CASGLGGEEAFF. The DNA for the CDR3 is TGTGCTAGTGGTTTGGGTGGGGAGGAAGCTTTCTTT.

The table lists this clone with a few counts. The chain carries TRBV5-8 and TRBJ2-7, with D maybe TRBD2 (5 bases). The CDR3 extends over 17 amino acids. CDR1 and CDR2 (germline): SGHTS, YDEGEE. V gave up 1 base and J gave up 1 base, with 18 bases separating them. The CDR3 nucleotides are TGTGCCAGCAGCTTGACCAGAGGGCTAGCCCCGTCCTACGAGCAGTACTTC. It translates to CASSLTRGLAPSYEQYF.

A few counts support this clone. This sequence joins TRBV7-6 and TRBJ2-1, with TRBD2 matching 9 bases. CDR1 SGHVS and CDR2 FNYEAQ come from the germline V gene. The ends lost 3 bases at V and 8 bases at J; junction bases unmatched: 11. The CDR3 is 16 amino acids. CDR3 sequence reads: CASSFLAGELVDEQFF. CDR3 DNA: TGTGCCAGCAGCTTCTTAGCGGGGGAGCTGGTTGATGAGCAGTTCTTC.

The chain joins TRBV2 to TRBJ1-4, with TRBD1 as a possible D gene (6 bases). CDR3 length: 13 residues. Per the germline V gene, CDR1 is SNHLY and CDR2 is FYNNEI. The V and J ends lost 6 bases and 6 bases respectively, with 11 bases between them. The CDR3 DNA reads TGTGCCAGCAGCGTGGGGGGGCATGAAAAACTGTTTTTT. This codes for CASSVGGHEKLFF.

The CDR3 bases are TGTGCCAGCAGACCCGCTGACAGGGTAGACACTGAAGCTTTCTTT. It yields the protein CASRPADRVDTEAFF. The chain uses TRBV28 and TRBJ1-1; the match to TRBD1 covers 7 bases. CDR1 and CDR2 (germline): MDHEN, SYDVKM. The trim removed 6 bases at V and 3 bases at J, leaving 10 bases unmatched. CDR3 length equals 15 residues. Using reference TRBV28 and TRBJ1-1 for the parts outside the CDR3, the full variable domain is DVKVTQSSRYLVKRTGEKVFLECVQDMDHENMFWYRQDPGLGLRLIYFSYDVKMKEKGDIPEGYSVSREKKERFSLILESASTNQTSMYLCASRPADRVDTEAFFGQGTRLTVV.

V and J are TRBV7-9 and TRBJ2-5, with 11 bases fitting TRBD1. The junction had 16 bases not matched to a gene; V was cut back by 3 bases and J by 4 bases. Per the germline V gene, CDR1 is SEHNR and CDR2 is FQNEAQ (reference sequence). CDR3 length: 19 residues. The CDR3 coding sequence is TGTGCCAGCAGCTTTTGGGGGACAGGGGGAGAAGGGTTCGGAGAGACCCAGTACTTC. Encoded protein: CASSFWGTGGEGFGETQYF.

This clone has only one observation. The rearrangement joins TRBV7-6 to TRBJ1-2; 8 bases are shared with TRBD1. CDR1 is SGHVS and CDR2 is FNYEAQ in the germline V gene. V shed 2 bases and J 0 bases; nucleotides not matched to a gene: 11. The CDR3 has 18 amino acids. CDR3 DNA: TGTGCCAGCAGCTTAAGCGCGGACAGGGACGGAACTAACTATGGCTACACCTTC. It encodes CASSLSADRDGTNYGYTF.

This rearrangement joins TRBV28 to TRBJ1-2, with D unclear. Germline V lookup: CDR1 MDHEN, CDR2 SYDVKM. Deletions cut 5 bases from V and 5 bases from J, with 18 bases between. The CDR3 sequence is 15 residues long. CDR3 nucleotide sequence: TGTGCCAGCAGTACCCTCGAAGGGAGAGGGTATGGCTACACCTTC. Residues: CASSTLEGRGYGYTF.

The CDR3 nucleotides are TGCGCCAGCAGCATCGCCGCGCGAGCTCTTGGGAGAAACACTGAAGCTTTCTTT. It is translated as CASSIAARALGRNTEAFF. V and J are TRBV4-1 and TRBJ1-1; D is unclear. The germline V gene encodes CDR1 MGHRA and CDR2 YSYEKL. The CDR3 has 18 residues. Deletions cut 5 bases from V and 2 bases from J, with 24 bases between.

This chain joins TRBV3-1 (or the pseudogene TRBV3-2) and TRBJ1-2; 7 positions match TRBD1. The ends lost 1 base at V and 11 bases at J; junction bases unmatched: 16. Germline CDR1 reads LGHDT; CDR2 reads YNNKEL (reference sequence). This CDR3 is built from 16 residues. The DNA of the CDR3 is TGTGCCAGCAGCCAAGTGGGTAGGGGGCGAAGGAACCGTTACACCTTC. Its protein product is CASSQVGRGRRNRYTF.

This sequence joins TRBV6-2 or TRBV6-3 and TRBJ1-2, with 7 bases fitting TRBD1. This CDR3 has 15 residues. Germline values: CDR1 MNHEY, CDR2 SVGEGT. V lost 6 bases to trimming and J lost 4 bases; unmatched junction nucleotides: 11. The CDR3 DNA reads as TGTGCCAGCAGCCGGGACAGTTTGGGGACCTATGGCTACACCTTC. Its protein is CASSRDSLGTYGYTF.

The V and J genes are TRBV4-3 and TRBJ2-3; 7 bases agree with TRBD2. The CDR3 length is 17 residues. Trimming took 1 base from V and 0 from J; bases not matched to a gene: 7. Germline V lookup: CDR1 LGHNA, CDR2 YSLEER. The CDR3 coding sequence is TGCGCCAGCAGCCAAGGTTCGGGCGGGGGAAGCACAGATACGCAGTATTTT. Amino acid sequence: CASSQGSGGGSTDTQYF.

The rearrangement joins TRBV7-9 to TRBJ2-5; no clear D. CDR3 length: 14 residues. V lost 1 base and J lost 1, with 7 bases in between. CDR1 and CDR2 from the germline V gene are SEHNR and FQNEAQ (reference sequence). For the CDR3, the DNA is TGTGCCAGCAGCTTAGAGAAGCCCCAAGAGACCCAGTACTTC. Translated, it gives CASSLEKPQETQYF.

V gene TRBV7-2 combines with J gene TRBJ1-4; a possible D gene is TRBD1 (6 bases). There are 14 residues in the CDR3. Per the germline V gene, CDR1 is SGHTA and CDR2 is FQGNSA. V was shortened by 4 bases and J by 4 bases, with 10 bases between the two germline ends. This CDR3 reads CASSSQGGNEKLFF. CDR3 DNA: TGTGCCAGCAGCTCGCAAGGGGGTAATGAAAAACTGTTTTTT.

V is TRBV10-1 and J is TRBJ1-5; maybe TRBD1 (5 bases). In germline, CDR1 is WNHNN, CDR2 SYGVQD (reference sequence). The germline V and J ends were trimmed by 3 bases and 6 bases, with 27 bases remaining between them. The CDR3 runs to 19 residues. CDR3 nucleotides: TGCGCCAGCAGTGATATGGTAGAACAGGCCCGTAGATCCGGTCAGCCCCAGCATTTT. This encodes CASSDMVEQARRSGQPQHF.

This chain joins TRBV20-1 and TRBJ1-4; unclear D gene. The CDR3 extends over 11 amino acids. V gave up 3 bases and J gave up 7 bases, with 6 bases separating them. CDR1 is DFQATT and CDR2 is SNEGSKA in the germline V gene (reference sequence). The CDR3 DNA reads as TGCAGTGCTAGTCTTCGTGAAAAACTGTTTTTT. Encoded protein: CSASLREKLFF.

The rearrangement links TRBV19 to TRBJ2-5; 7 bases are a match to TRBD2. V shed 5 bases, J shed 5 bases, and the junction held 11 bases outside the gene matches. Germline V gene sequence: CDR1 LNHDA, CDR2 SQIVND (reference sequence). CDR3 length: 15 amino acids. This CDR3 is CASSPIGGSRETQYF. The CDR3 coding sequence is TGTGCCAGTAGTCCCATCGGCGGGAGCAGGGAGACCCAGTACTTC.

CDR3 bases: TGTGCCAGCAGCGTAACAGGGGGCCAAGAGACCCAGTACTTC. This codes for CASSVTGGQETQYF. The chain is built from TRBV9 and TRBJ2-5, with 8 bases that match TRBD1. Per germline, CDR1 SGDLS and CDR2 YYNGEE. J gave up 1 base and V 1 base, and 0 bases lay outside the gene matches. This CDR3 has 14 amino acids.

This clone was counted a few times. Other DNA sequences in the sample encode the same CDR3. The V and J genes are TRBV5-6 and TRBJ2-3, with TRBD2 matching over 7 bases. This CDR3 is 16 amino acids long. V lost 0 bases, J lost 5 bases, and 9 bases stayed unmatched. CDR1 is SGHDT, CDR2 YYEEEE, per germline. In DNA form, the CDR3 reads TGTGCCAGCAGCTTGGTTGGGGGGAGGGCTGAAGATACGCAGTATTTT. It is translated as CASSLVGGRAEDTQYF.

The chain joins TRBV19 to TRBJ1-6; 9 positions match TRBD1. Germline V gene lookup returns CDR1 LNHDA and CDR2 SQIVND (reference sequence). Trimming cost V 5 bases and J 10 bases; bases outside gene matches: 9. The CDR3 runs to 15 residues. Here the CDR3 DNA reads TGTGCCAGTAGTGCGCGACGACAGGGGGTATCACCCCTCCACTTT. Amino acid sequence: CASSARRQGVSPLHF.

The chain uses TRBV9 and TRBJ1-1, with unresolved D. Between the trimmed V and J ends, which lost 1 base and 6 bases, there was a span of 10 bases. In germline, CDR1 is SGDLS, CDR2 YYNGEE. The CDR3 totals 13 residues. This chain's CDR3 is CASSVMAGAEAFF. The CDR3 nucleotides are TGTGCCAGCAGCGTAATGGCCGGAGCTGAAGCTTTCTTT.

This clone was observed once. The CDR3: CSVELAEGYEQYF. As DNA, the CDR3 is TGCAGCGTAGAACTAGCGGAGGGGTACGAGCAGTACTTC. The chain recombines TRBV29-1 with TRBJ2-7, with 8 bases matching TRBD2. The CDR3 is 13 amino acids. V was pared by 6 bases and J by 4 bases, with 8 bases of the junction left unmatched. CDR1 is SQVTM, CDR2 ANQGSEA, per germline.

The V call is TRBV18, the J call TRBJ1-4; 8 bases align to TRBD1. Germline V gene lookup returns CDR1 KGHSH and CDR2 LQKENI. Trimming took 3 bases from V and 5 from J; bases not matched to a gene: 5. The CDR3 contains 15 residues. CDR3 region: CASSPWTGRNEKLFF. DNA for the CDR3: TGTGCCAGCTCACCTTGGACAGGGAGAAATGAAAAACTGTTTTTT.

The chain joins TRBV11-2 to TRBJ2-1; TRBD2 aligns across 14 bases. The CDR3 extends over 16 amino acids. The V gene's germline CDR1 is SGHAT and CDR2 FQNNGV. V lost 0 bases, J lost 7 bases, and 2 bases stayed unmatched. The CDR3 DNA reads as TGTGCCAGCAGCTTAGAGACTAGCGGGGGGGCAAATGAGCAGTTCTTC. This gives the protein CASSLETSGGANEQFF.

This clone was seen just once. The genes are TRBV15 and TRBJ2-2; D gene ambiguous. This CDR3 has 13 amino acids. Germline CDR1 reads LNHNV; CDR2 reads YYDKDF (reference sequence). The V gene lost 2 bases and the J gene lost 6 bases, with 7 bases spanning the gap. CDR3 region: CATSRLFPGELFF. The CDR3 DNA is TGTGCCACCAGCAGACTATTCCCCGGGGAGCTGTTTTTT.

J is TRBJ2-3 and V is TRBV6-5; no clear D gene. Germline V CDR1 and CDR2: MNHEY, SVGAGI. V lost 5 bases to trimming and J lost 3 bases, with 15 bases between them. This CDR3 is 15 amino acids long. The CDR3 nucleotides are TGTGCCAGCAGTAAGAGTACCGTAACTACAGATACGCAGTATTTT. Translating gives CASSKSTVTTDTQYF.